What follows are 31 T cell receptor beta chains derived from one specimen sequenced in a study of T cells in Graves' hyperthyroidism and ophthalmopathy. Amplification of TCR beta CDR3 regions was performed using RNA transcripts as template. When the TCR CDR3 underwent first-round RT-PCR, the HTBI primer set was used. TCRdb called the multiplex PCR reads again in MiXCR, with one record for every CDR3 protein. The sample holds roughly 740,000 distinct CDR3 sequences, over 15% seen once. The sample consisted of blood. The receptor source for this set is a man between 18 and 29 years old with Graves' hyperthyroidism.

This clonotype was counted at least ten times. The J gene is TRBJ1-1, the V gene TRBV4-3, with D hard to call. Trimming cost V 3 bases and J 3 bases, with 8 bases left between them. CDR1 and CDR2 (germline): LGHNA, YSLEER. This CDR3 comprises 13 residues. In DNA, the CDR3 is TGCGCCAGCAGCCACCTTGGGTACACTGAAGCTTTCTTT. It encodes CASSHLGYTEAFF.

This clonotype turned up a few times. J is TRBJ2-5 and V is TRBV6-1, with a possible D match to TRBD1 (6 bases). V lost 5 bases and J 0 bases, leaving 10 bases between the germline ends. This CDR3 has 14 residues. From germline, CDR1 is MNHNS and CDR2 SASEGT. The CDR3, as DNA: TGTGCCAGCAGTAGGACAGCGTACCAAGAGACCCAGTACTTC. It encodes CASSRTAYQETQYF.

Details on this clonotype: A read error may be the cause here, since a much bigger clone is one base away. The rearrangement links TRBV6-2 or TRBV6-3 to TRBJ2-4; 10 positions match TRBD2. Germline loops: CDR1 MNHEY, CDR2 SVGEGT. The CDR3 contains 18 residues. This chain's CDR3 is CASSYSTSGFRAKNIRYF. DNA of the CDR3: TGTGCCAGCAGTTACTCGACTAGCGGGTTCAGAGCCAAAAACATTCGGTACTTC.

This clonotype turned up a few times. This chain links TRBV20-1 with TRBJ1-1; unclear D gene. The V gene lost 5 bases and the J gene lost 5 bases, with 18 bases spanning the gap. The V gene's germline CDR1 is DFQATT and CDR2 SNEGSKA (reference sequence). The CDR3 contains 14 residues. The CDR3 reads CSAPDPRGRTEAFF. The CDR3 region has the DNA TGCAGTGCTCCCGACCCCCGAGGAAGGACTGAAGCTTTCTTT.

This clonotype was seen many times. The genes are TRBV24-1 and TRBJ2-1; the D gene is possibly TRBD2 (5 bases). The CDR3 is 14 residues long. Trimming removed 4 bases at V and 7 bases at J, with 13 bases between. Germline V gene lookup returns CDR1 KGHDR and CDR2 SFDVKD. In nucleotides, the CDR3 is TGTGCCACCAGTGACCTCTCAAGAGGGAATGAGCAGTTCTTC. Translating gives CATSDLSRGNEQFF.

The table lists this clonotype with a count of one. This CDR3 fails to terminate in the conserved phenylalanine or tryptophan, so it likely reflects a read error. This chain links TRBV20-1 with TRBJ1-2; 7 bases agree with TRBD1. Trimming at V came to 5 bases and at J to 6 bases, leaving 15 bases not matched to a gene. The CDR3 has 15 residues. Germline V gene lookup returns CDR1 DFQATT and CDR2 SNEGSKA (reference sequence). The CDR3 is CSAGGALTGFHGYTS. The DNA of the CDR3 is TGCAGTGCTGGAGGGGCCCTGACAGGGTTCCATGGCTACACCTCC.

This clonotype occurred a few times. This chain joins TRBV27 and TRBJ2-1; 7 bases map to TRBD2. V shed 6 bases and J 5 bases; nucleotides not matched to a gene: 7. Germline loops: CDR1 MNHEY, CDR2 SMNVEV (reference sequence). The CDR3 is 14 residues long. CDR3: CASSPQRDHNEQFF. The CDR3 coding sequence is TGTGCCAGCAGCCCCCAGCGGGATCACAATGAGCAGTTCTTC.

Only a few counts were recorded for this clonotype. The chain employs TRBV6-2 or TRBV6-3 and TRBJ1-4; unclear D gene. The V and J ends lost 6 bases and 10 bases respectively, with 15 bases between them. The CDR3 has 13 amino acids. Germline values: CDR1 MNHEY, CDR2 SVGEGT. The CDR3 loop reads CASRQDLLGKLFF. The CDR3 DNA follows: TGTGCCAGCAGGCAAGACTTACTCGGAAAACTGTTTTTT.

The table lists this clonotype with a few counts. This chain joins TRBV5-1 and TRBJ1-6; TRBD1 might be the D (6 bases). The CDR3 runs 15 residues. Germline values: CDR1 SGHRS, CDR2 YFSETQ. The V and J ends lost 0 bases and 10 bases respectively, with 14 bases between them. The CDR3 region has the DNA TGCGCCAGCAGCTTGGGACAGGCCGCGGGGTCACCCCTCCACTTT. It codes for CASSLGQAAGSPLHF.

The sample holds many counts of this clonotype. V gene TRBV28 combines with J gene TRBJ1-1; 9 nucleotides match TRBD1. The germline gives CDR1 MDHEN, CDR2 SYDVKM. The CDR3 is 17 residues long. The V segment lost 8 bases and the J segment 4 bases; nucleotides outside the gene matches: 17. DNA of the CDR3: TGTGCCAGCCGCGCCCCGGGACAGGGAGAAGTTAGCACTGAAGCTTTCTTT. Translating it yields CASRAPGQGEVSTEAFF.

This clonotype appeared many times. The chain links TRBV12-3 or TRBV12-4 to TRBJ2-3, with 8 bases fitting TRBD1. The CDR3 contains 17 residues. J lost 4 bases, V lost 3 bases, and 12 bases had no gene match. Here the CDR3 reads CASSFPGPSRGPDTQYF. CDR3 nucleotide sequence: TGTGCCAGCAGTTTTCCGGGACCCTCCAGGGGGCCAGATACGCAGTATTTT.

This clonotype was detected ten times or more. V is TRBV5-1 and J is TRBJ2-1; 8 bases fit TRBD2. This CDR3 comprises 14 residues. In germline, CDR1 is SGHRS, CDR2 YFSETQ. Trimming removed 4 bases from V and 8 bases from J; junction bases left unmatched: 8. The CDR3 DNA sequence: TGCGCCAGCAGCAAGACTAGCGCAGAGGATGAGCAGTTCTTC. Protein: CASSKTSAEDEQFF.

There are a few counts of this clonotype. The rearrangement uses TRBV29-1 and TRBJ2-1; D is unclear. Trimming took off 6 bases at V and 9 bases at J, with 9 bases between the two ends. CDR3 length: 10 amino acids. Germline CDR1 SQVTM, CDR2 ANQGSEA. CDR3: CSVAIPEQFF. CDR3 sequence (DNA): TGCAGCGTCGCCATACCTGAGCAGTTCTTC.

This sequence joins TRBV5-1 and TRBJ2-3; D is unclear. Germline CDR1 is SGHRS and CDR2 is YFSETQ. V was pared by 2 bases and J by 1 base, with 11 bases between. The CDR3 extends over 15 amino acids. CDR3 sequence reads: CASSFQPQGTDTQYF. The DNA for the CDR3 is TGCGCCAGCAGCTTCCAACCCCAGGGCACAGATACGCAGTATTTT.

The gene calls are TRBV5-1 and TRBJ2-3, with 10 bases matching TRBD2. Germline V CDR1 and CDR2: SGHRS, YFSETQ. The CDR3 loop spans 15 amino acids. Germline trimming cut 0 bases from V and 7 bases from J; bases unmatched to any gene: 5. DNA for the CDR3: TGCGCCAGCAGCTTGGATGGGACTAGCGTTAATACGCAGTATTTT. This codes for CASSLDGTSVNTQYF.

This chain joins TRBV7-3 and TRBJ2-1; 9 bases map to TRBD1. CDR1 SGHTA and CDR2 FQGTGA come from the germline V gene. This CDR3 is built from 18 residues. Germline trimming cut 6 bases from V and 0 bases from J; bases unmatched to any gene: 12. DNA for the CDR3: TGTGCCAGCAGTCTCCACCGGACAGGGGCCCGCTCCTACAATGAGCAGTTCTTC. Translation gives CASSLHRTGARSYNEQFF.

The table lists this clonotype with a few counts. In DNA form, the CDR3 reads TGTGCCAGCATCCAAGCGGGAGTACCAGATACGCAGTATTTT. Its translation is CASIQAGVPDTQYF. The chain couples TRBV6-1 to TRBJ2-3, with 8 bases lining up with TRBD2. V lost 7 bases, J lost 4 bases, and 7 bases stayed unmatched. In germline, CDR1 is MNHNS, CDR2 SASEGT. There are 14 residues in the CDR3.

This clonotype has only a few counts. The rearrangement uses TRBV6-1 and TRBJ2-7; D gene unclear. The CDR3 runs 13 residues. The ends were cut back, 6 bases at V and 0 bases at J, with 9 bases in the middle. From germline, CDR1 is MNHNS and CDR2 SASEGT. The CDR3 reads CASRSTGSYEQYF. CDR3 coding DNA: TGTGCCAGCAGATCGACGGGCTCCTACGAGCAGTACTTC.

J is TRBJ1-1 and V is TRBV27, with D tentatively TRBD1 (6 bases). This CDR3 has 14 amino acids. The V end lost 5 bases, the J end lost 1 base, and 11 bases lay between the germline ends. The germline V gene has CDR1 MNHEY and CDR2 SMNVEV (reference sequence). CDR3 sequence: CASSRKGGNTEAFF. The CDR3 nucleotides read TGTGCCAGCAGTCGCAAAGGGGGGAACACTGAAGCTTTCTTT.

The V and J genes are TRBV12-3 or TRBV12-4 and TRBJ2-1; D perhaps matches TRBD2 (7 bases). The V and J ends lost 5 bases and 7 bases respectively, with 15 bases between them. The CDR3 is made up of 14 amino acids. The DNA for the CDR3 is TGTGCCAGCAGTCCGGCGGGGAGGGGGAATGAGCAGTTCTTC. Translating it yields CASSPAGRGNEQFF.

This clonotype was seen at least ten times. The DNA for the CDR3 is TGTGCCAGCAGTAGGACCGGGACAGGGGTTTCGGATACGCAGTATTTT. This translates into CASSRTGTGVSDTQYF. V and J are TRBV12-3 or TRBV12-4 and TRBJ2-3; 10 bases map to TRBD1. This CDR3 comprises 16 residues. The ends lost 5 bases at V and 6 bases at J; junction bases unmatched: 11.

V is TRBV28 and J is TRBJ2-3, with D possibly TRBD1 on 6 matching bases. Germline loops: CDR1 MDHEN, CDR2 SYDVKM. The CDR3 is made up of 12 amino acids. The V end was cut by 9 bases, the J end by 8 bases, with 15 bases between. The CDR3 region is CARMDAQGTQYF. CDR3 bases: TGTGCCAGGATGGACGCACAGGGTACGCAGTATTTT.

This clonotype came up many times. The chain couples TRBV6-1 to TRBJ2-7; D not certain. V gave up 5 bases and J gave up 0 bases, with 14 bases separating them. Germline lookup yields CDR1 MNHNS and CDR2 SASEGT. The CDR3 is made up of 15 amino acids. Written as DNA, the CDR3 is TGTGCCAGCAGTTACGCGGCAGGAGCCTCCTACGAGCAGTACTTC. Translated, it gives CASSYAAGASYEQYF.

This clonotype was detected ten times or more. The chain recombines TRBV20-1 with TRBJ2-5, with D possibly being TRBD2 (5 bases). Trimming removed 5 bases from V and 5 bases from J, with 15 bases in between. Per the germline V gene, CDR1 is DFQATT and CDR2 is SNEGSKA (reference sequence). There are 13 residues in the CDR3. The CDR3 bases are TGCAGTGCTTGGGAGTGGTCTGGGGAGACCCAGTACTTC. Amino acids: CSAWEWSGETQYF.

The table lists this clonotype with many counts. The rearrangement links TRBV28 to TRBJ1-2, with 8 nucleotides matching TRBD1. Unmatched junction bases numbered 7, after V lost 6 bases and J lost 7 bases. The germline V gene has CDR1 MDHEN and CDR2 SYDVKM. This CDR3 is 13 amino acids long. CDR3 amino acids: CASRTQGAVGYTF. The CDR3 DNA reads TGTGCCAGCAGGACTCAGGGGGCGGTTGGCTACACCTTC.

The V call is TRBV6-5, the J call TRBJ1-4; 8 bases are a match to TRBD1. Germline CDR1 and CDR2: MNHEY and SVGAGI. The CDR3 covers 16 residues. Unmatched junction bases numbered 7, after V lost 2 bases and J lost 5 bases. The CDR3 bases are TGTGCCAGCAGTTACCTGGGACAGGAACCAAATGAAAAACTGTTTTTT. It specifies CASSYLGQEPNEKLFF.

This clonotype came up many times. V and J are TRBV28 and TRBJ2-3; D unclear. The germline gives CDR1 MDHEN, CDR2 SYDVKM. CDR3 length equals 14 residues. Trimming pared 4 bases from V and 3 bases from J, leaving 11 bases between. CDR3: CASSSRPRTDTQYF. In DNA, the CDR3 is TGTGCCAGCAGTTCTCGGCCCCGGACAGATACGCAGTATTTT.

This clonotype came up many times. CDR3 residues: CASSQGSGLTDTQYF. The DNA for the CDR3 is TGCGCCAGCAGCCAAGGCTCGGGTCTGACAGATACGCAGTATTTT. The chain employs TRBV4-3 and TRBJ2-3, with no clear D. Per germline, CDR1 LGHNA and CDR2 YSLEER. V lost 1 base and J lost 3, with 11 bases in between. CDR3 length: 15 amino acids.

This clonotype was seen more than once but under ten times. This rearrangement joins TRBV19 to TRBJ1-5; D call uncertain. The V gene lost 3 bases and the J gene lost 4 bases, with 13 bases spanning the gap. Germline values: CDR1 LNHDA, CDR2 SQIVND (reference sequence). The CDR3 runs to 15 residues. CDR3 sequence: CASSMFSAANQPQHF. CDR3 nucleotides: TGTGCCAGTAGTATGTTCTCCGCGGCGAATCAGCCCCAGCATTTT.

For this clonotype: One end of the junction does not line up with germline, which may come from a read error. The CDR3 region is CTSRGGRGTEAFF. In nucleotides, the CDR3 is TGTACCAGCAGGGGGGGGAGGGGGACTGAAGCTTTCTTT. The rearrangement uses TRBV2 and TRBJ1-1; 7 bases match TRBD1. Germline CDR1 and CDR2: SNHLY and FYNNEI. The CDR3 is made up of 13 amino acids.

This clonotype was counted many times. This chain joins TRBV6-1 and TRBJ1-2; maybe TRBD1 (5 bases). V lost 6 bases and J lost 5, with 16 bases in between. The CDR3 has 14 amino acids. The germline V gene encodes CDR1 MNHNS and CDR2 SASEGT. This CDR3 reads CASRKFGTEYGYTF. The DNA of the CDR3 is TGTGCCAGCAGGAAATTCGGGACGGAGTATGGCTACACCTTC.